This T cell receptor beta chain is drawn from a study of blood T cell repertoires in COVID-19. Study information: COVID-19 samples collected from the United States, Italy and Spain covered acute and convalescent phases. In each case, the material was cDNA or gDNA derived from T cells, B-cell-depleted T cells, or PBMCs.

In the source study's methods: For nucleated cells, counts were estimated from reference gene primer amplification. Sequenced by immunoSEQ multiplex PCR; TCRdb stores in-frame clones only, minus some. That table furnishes V, J and clone size, whereas the DNA furnished D and trimming. The repertoire has tens of thousands of clones, 90% to 95% of them found once; the top ten carry approximately 7%. CDR3 length equals 14 residues. Germline loops: CDR1 LGHNT, CDR2 FRNRAP. V shed 1 base and J shed 1 base, with 4 bases lying between them. The source is a woman aged 60-75 years with active or convalescent COVID-19. Sequenced: peripheral blood. V gene TRBV12-5 combines with J gene TRBJ2-2; the D is unclear. CDR3 coding DNA: TGTGCTAGTGGTTTGGGACTGAACACCGGGGAGCTGTTTTTT. Translation gives CASGLGLNTGELFF.